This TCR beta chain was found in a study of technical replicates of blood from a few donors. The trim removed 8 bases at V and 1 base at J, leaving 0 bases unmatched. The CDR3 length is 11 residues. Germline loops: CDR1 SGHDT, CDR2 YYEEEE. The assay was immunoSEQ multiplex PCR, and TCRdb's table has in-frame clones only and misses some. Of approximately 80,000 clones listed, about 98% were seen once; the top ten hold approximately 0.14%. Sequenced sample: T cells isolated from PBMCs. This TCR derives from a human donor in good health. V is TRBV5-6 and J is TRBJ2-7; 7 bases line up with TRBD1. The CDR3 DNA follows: TGTGCCAGGACAGGGTCCTACGAGCAGTACTTC. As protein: CARTGSYEQYF.